The clone carrying this T cell receptor (beta chain) was seen only a few times. The antigen is not known. This specimen comes from a study of T-cell reconstitution after alpha-beta-depleted transplantation in children. During its preparation, the TCRbeta library received unique molecular identifiers. One entry per CDR3 protein, called by TCRdb with MiXCR from the PCR reads. The sample lists a few hundred thousand distinct CDR3 sequences; roughly a quarter were seen once. Broader study findings: The origin of alpha-beta T cells about two months after transplant was reportedly several hundred expanded graft clones. Elevated TCRbeta diversity at day 60 was traced, in some patients, to surviving recipient T cells and thymic progenitors. From newly produced T cells came most of the T-cell counts and diversity one year after transplant.

The CDR3 has 16 amino acids. Germline lookup yields CDR1 SGHRS and CDR2 YFSETQ. The germline V and J ends were trimmed by 1 base and 7 bases, with 18 bases remaining between them. The receptor was derived from a boy under two years old with Wiskott-Aldrich syndrome, due to receive a stem cell transplant. The specimen was PBMCs, collected before TCRalphabeta/CD19-depleted stem cell transplant. This chain uses TRBV5-1 with TRBJ2-1; the D gene is possibly TRBD2 (6 bases). CDR3 nucleotide sequence: TGCGCCAGCAGCTTGCCAACTAGCTTTCCTGTTAATGAGCAGTTCTTC. Residues: CASSLPTSFPVNEQFF.